A single sample is the source of the 23 T cell receptor beta chains below, sequenced in a study of T cell responses to AZD1222 COVID-19 vaccine listed by TCRdb under 2021. The time point label, as the study defines it: about 28 days (+/-7) after the second vaccine dose. Library creation used the immunoSEQ multiplex PCR assay. TCRdb stores this immuneACCESS table with in-frame sequences only. Part of the clones is absent; in the studies checked, under half of the shortfall reflects unresolved V genes, and no reason is known for the rest. The sample contains around 130,000 clones, around nine tenths of them found a single time. The top ten clones comprise 3.5% to 4.5% of the sample. The specimen was peripheral blood, collected 28 days after the second AZD1222 dose. All receptors derive from an adult who received the AZD1222 COVID-19 vaccine.

V gene TRBV19 combines with J gene TRBJ2-7; D perhaps matches TRBD1 (5 bases). CDR1 and CDR2 from the germline V gene are LNHDA and SQIVND (reference sequence). The CDR3 is 16 residues long. The ends were cut back, 4 bases at V and 2 bases at J, with 18 bases in the middle. The CDR3 nucleotides read TGTGCCAGTAGTAAATCGTGGGGCCGCCCCCCCTACGAGCAGTACTTC. Translating gives CASSKSWGRPPYEQYF.

The chain has TRBV27 and TRBJ1-6, with unresolved D. Germline loops: CDR1 MNHEY, CDR2 SMNVEV (reference sequence). V dropped 5 bases and J dropped 4 bases, with 12 bases sitting between them. The CDR3 is 15 residues long. CDR3 sequence reads: CASSHIFEYNSPLHF. In nucleotides, the CDR3 is TGTGCCAGCAGTCACATATTCGAGTATAATTCACCCCTCCACTTT.

This chain joins TRBV9 and TRBJ1-6; no clear D. This CDR3 has 15 amino acids. V was clipped by 5 bases and J by 9 bases, with 18 bases between them. CDR1 is SGDLS and CDR2 is YYNGEE in the germline V gene. The CDR3 sequence is CASSPDPYGVSPLHF. CDR3 DNA sequence: TGTGCCAGCAGTCCCGACCCCTATGGGGTTTCACCCCTCCACTTT.

This clone occurred once. The chain has TRBV21-1 and TRBJ2-2; the D call in the table, TRBD2, was not verified against the DNA. TRBV21-1 is noted as a pseudogene. The CDR3 is 15 residues long. CDR3 coding DNA: TGTGCCAGCAGCAAGGCCGACTGCATTACCGGGGAGCTGTTTTTT. It translates to CASSKADCITGELFF.

This chain connects TRBV5-1 to TRBJ2-3, with 7 bases matching TRBD2. This CDR3 is built from 15 residues. V dropped 2 bases and J dropped 9; count of bases not matched to a gene: 12. Germline CDR1 SGHRS, CDR2 YFSETQ. The CDR3 region is CASSLGLGERKTQYF. The CDR3 DNA sequence: TGCGCCAGCAGCTTAGGACTAGGAGAGAGGAAGACGCAGTATTTT.

In this sample, this clone turned up once. The V and J genes are TRBV18 and TRBJ2-7; D is possibly TRBD2 (6 bases). This CDR3 has 15 residues. The V and J ends lost 1 base and 4 bases respectively, with 14 bases between them. Germline V lookup: CDR1 KGHSH, CDR2 LQKENI. This chain's CDR3 is CASSPRDGGAYEQYF. In DNA, the CDR3 is TGTGCCAGCTCACCACGTGACGGGGGAGCGTACGAGCAGTACTTC. Full variable domain (remainder filled in from reference TRBV18 and TRBJ2-7): NAGVMQNPRHLVRRRGQEARLRCSPMKGHSHVYWYRQLPEEGLKFMVYLQKENIIDESGMPKERFSAEFPKEGPSILRIQQVVRGDSAAYFCASSPRDGGAYEQYFGPGTRLTVT.

The rearrangement joins TRBV5-5 to TRBJ2-7; D ambiguous. Germline V gene data show CDR1 as SGHKS and CDR2 as YYEKEE (reference sequence). This CDR3 region has 14 residues. V lost 0 bases and J lost 3, with 10 bases in between. The CDR3 spells CASSLADTVYEQYF. The CDR3 nucleotides read TGTGCCAGCAGCTTGGCCGACACGGTCTACGAGCAGTACTTC.

This rearrangement joins TRBV28 to TRBJ2-1; unclear D gene. This CDR3 is 13 amino acids long. Germline V gene data show CDR1 as MDHEN and CDR2 as SYDVKM. V was pared by 2 bases and J by 4 bases, with 6 bases between. Here the CDR3 reads CASSLPGYNEQFF. The CDR3, as DNA: TGTGCCAGCAGTTTACCAGGATACAATGAGCAGTTCTTC.

This chain links TRBV12-3 or TRBV12-4 with TRBJ2-1; tentatively, D is TRBD2 (6 bases). V shed 7 bases and J shed 15 bases, with 19 bases lying between them. The CDR3 is 12 residues long. The CDR3 DNA is TGTGCCAGCAAGAATACGGGACTTCGACCGTTCTTC. As protein: CASKNTGLRPFF.

The CDR3 sequence: CASGGASGNTIYF. CDR3 in DNA: TGTGCCAGTGGGGGTGCCTCTGGAAACACCATATATTTT. The V call is TRBV7-2, the J call TRBJ1-3; D might be TRBD1 (5 bases). Trimming took 9 bases from V and 0 from J, leaving 9 bases between them. The germline gives CDR1 SGHTA, CDR2 FQGNSA. The CDR3 contains 13 residues.

This sequence joins TRBV28 and TRBJ1-5; 8 nucleotides line up with TRBD1. V dropped 6 bases and J dropped 5; count of bases not matched to a gene: 6. Germline V lookup: CDR1 MDHEN, CDR2 SYDVKM. This CDR3 spans 14 amino acids. Here the CDR3 DNA reads TGTGCCAGCAGCCCAGGACAGGGAGATCAGCCCCAGCATTTT. Translating gives CASSPGQGDQPQHF.

The chain uses TRBV4-3 and TRBJ2-2; D is uncertain. Trimming took 1 base from V and 0 from J, leaving 9 bases between them. Germline CDR1 is LGHNA and CDR2 is YSLEER. CDR3 length: 16 amino acids. The DNA for the CDR3 is TGCGCCAGCAGCCAAGTAGTATCTTCGAACACCGGGGAGCTGTTTTTT. Protein product: CASSQVVSSNTGELFF.

The table lists this clone with a count of one. The V and J genes are TRBV6-4 and TRBJ2-3; TRBD1 matches at 7 bases. V trimming: 6 bases; J trimming: 1 base; junction bases outside the gene matches: 16. This CDR3 contains 18 residues. Germline CDR1 MRHNA, CDR2 SNTAGT. CDR3 nucleotides: TGTGCCAGCAGGTACCGCGACAGGGAGTGGCGTGGCACAGATACGCAGTATTTT. Translation gives CASRYRDREWRGTDTQYF.

This clone came up once. This chain links TRBV5-4 with TRBJ2-1, with TRBD2 identical over 13 bases. The CDR3 length is 16 residues. Trimming cost V 5 bases and J 8 bases; bases outside gene matches: 10. CDR1 and CDR2 from the germline V gene are SGHNT and YYREEE (reference sequence). The CDR3 sequence: CASSSPGTSGGDEQFF. The DNA of the CDR3 is TGTGCCAGCAGTTCGCCTGGAACTAGCGGGGGGGATGAGCAGTTCTTC.

CDR3 region: CASSDLGQATGYTF. CDR3 bases: TGTGCCAGCAGTGACCTTGGACAGGCGACCGGCTACACCTTC. V usage is TRBV6-2 or TRBV6-3 and J usage is TRBJ1-2; TRBD1 agrees at 7 bases. Germline V gives CDR1 MNHEY, CDR2 SVGEGT. The V segment lost 5 bases and the J segment 8 bases; nucleotides outside the gene matches: 11. The CDR3 is made up of 14 amino acids.

The chain recombines TRBV12-3 or TRBV12-4 with TRBJ1-1; no reliable D call. V gave up 6 bases and J gave up 4 bases, with 12 bases separating them. The CDR3 sequence is 13 residues long. The CDR3 DNA reads as TGTGCCAGCAGCGACTCAAGACGCACTGAAGCTTTCTTT. Residues: CASSDSRRTEAFF.

The genes are TRBV7-8 and TRBJ2-1; 15 bases are shared with TRBD2. With 5 bases clipped from V and 9 bases from J, the junction kept 11 bases outside the gene matches. The CDR3 is made up of 17 amino acids. Looked up from germline, CDR1 is SGHVS and CDR2 is FQNEAQ. CDR3 residues: CASSVPLGLAGGREQFF. CDR3 nucleotide sequence: TGTGCCAGCAGCGTCCCATTAGGACTAGCGGGAGGGCGTGAGCAGTTCTTC.

The chain has TRBV5-6 and TRBJ1-1, with D possibly matching TRBD1 (5 bases). CDR3 length: 14 residues. Germline CDR1 reads SGHDT; CDR2 reads YYEEEE. Trimming took off 0 bases at V and 5 bases at J, with 11 bases between the two ends. The CDR3: CASSLASGMTEAFF. Here the CDR3 DNA reads TGTGCCAGCAGCTTGGCGTCAGGGATGACTGAAGCTTTCTTT.

The rearrangement uses TRBV28 and TRBJ2-7; no firm D call. The CDR3 is 14 residues long. Trimming left V 1 base short and J 2 bases short, with 9 bases between. Germline CDR1 and CDR2: MDHEN and SYDVKM. CDR3 nucleotide sequence: TGTGCCAGCAGTTTATTTGGTCCAACCTACGAGCAGTACTTC. Translated: CASSLFGPTYEQYF.

The chain carries TRBV4-1 and TRBJ1-3, with 8 bases aligning to TRBD1. The germline gives CDR1 MGHRA, CDR2 YSYEKL. V gave up 3 bases and J gave up 0 bases; unmatched junction bases: 10. The length of the CDR3 is 18 residues. Written as DNA, the CDR3 is TGCGCCAGCAGCCAGCCAGGGGGCGGGTACGGCTCTGGAAACACCATATATTTT. Its protein product is CASSQPGGGYGSGNTIYF.

This sequence joins TRBV28 and TRBJ2-7; D gene unclear. CDR1 MDHEN and CDR2 SYDVKM come from the germline V gene. Trimming shortened V by 4 bases and J by 4 bases, and 11 bases separated the two germline ends. CDR3 size: 13 residues. The CDR3 nucleotides read TGTGCCAGCAGTTACCAGATGTGGTACGAGCAGTACTTC. It codes for CASSYQMWYEQYF.

The chain joins TRBV28 to TRBJ2-2; 13 bases line up with TRBD2. The CDR3 runs 16 residues. The germline V gene has CDR1 MDHEN and CDR2 SYDVKM. J was trimmed by 3 bases and V by 4 bases; bases with no gene match: 2. The DNA of the CDR3 is TGTGCCAGCAGTTCGGGACTAGCGGGGTACACCGGGGAGCTGTTTTTT. Residues: CASSSGLAGYTGELFF.

The gene calls are TRBV5-6 and TRBJ1-1; 7 bases line up with TRBD1. CDR3 length: 14 residues. Germline CDR1 reads SGHDT; CDR2 reads YYEEEE. With V trimmed by 4 bases and J by 11 bases, 14 bases remained unmatched. CDR3 DNA sequence: TGTGCCAGCAGCAAGACACAGGGGAGATACGGTGCTTTCTTT. This translates into CASSKTQGRYGAFF.